A selection of T cell receptor beta chains follows, all from one sample in a study of blood T cell repertoires in COVID-19. Method: immunoSEQ multiplex PCR; TCRdb's copy keeps in-frame clones and lacks some. This sample has about 200,000 clones, with about 83% found just once. Specimen: PBMCs or T cells enriched from blood (not recorded which). Every receptor here comes from a man in his forties with acute COVID-19. CDR3s include the opening cysteine and the closing phenylalanine or tryptophan. The D gene is left open where the match is weak. Clone size, where shown, is once, few, many, or a class for clones that have expanded.

V gene	J gene	D gene	clone size	CDR3 DNA	CDR3 protein
TRBV19	TRBJ2-7	TRBD1	-	TGTGCCAGTTATCAACCGGGACAGGGTTCCTACGAGCAGTACTTC	CASYQPGQGSYEQYF
TRBV28	TRBJ2-7	TRBD2	few	TGTGCCAGCAGTCGAGGCCGGGGACTAGCGGGTTTCTACTCCTACGAGCAGTACTTC	CASSRGRGLAGFYSYEQYF
TRBV3-1/TRBV3-2	TRBJ2-7	TRBD2	-	TGTGCCAGCAGCCAGGGGGGGTGGCAGGGTTACTACGAGCAGTACTTC	CASSQGGWQGYYEQYF
TRBV20-1	TRBJ1-2	TRBD1	once	TGCAGTGCTAGTAACAGGGGTCTCTATGGCTACACCTTC	CSASNRGLYGYTF
TRBV7-2	TRBJ1-2	TRBD1	-	TGTGCCAGCAGCCCAGGGGGGAAAGGCTACACCTTC	CASSPGGKGYTF
TRBV3-1/TRBV3-2	TRBJ1-5	-	-	TGTGCCAGCAGCGTAGATAGCAATCAGCCCCAGCATTTT	CASSVDSNQPQHF
TRBV2	TRBJ1-3	TRBD1	-	TGTGCCAGCAGTGCAGGGGGTGGAAACACCATATATTTT	CASSAGGGNTIYF
TRBV7-2	TRBJ1-4	-	few	TGTGCCAGCAAGACGGGGACTAATGAAAAACTGTTTTTT	CASKTGTNEKLFF
TRBV18	TRBJ2-2	-	-	TGTGCCAGCTCACTACGGGACACGGGGACCGGGGAGCTGTTTTTT	CASSLRDTGTGELFF
TRBV9	TRBJ1-5	-	-	TGTGCCAGCAGCGTAGCAGGGGGCAATCAGCCCCAGCATTTT	CASSVAGGNQPQHF
TRBV9	TRBJ2-7	TRBD2	-	TGTGCCAGCAGTCCCGGACTAGCGGATTACGAGCAGTACTTC	CASSPGLADYEQYF
TRBV7-9	TRBJ2-1	-	-	TGTGCCAGCAGCTGGGGCCAAAGGGGGTCCCATGAGCAGTTCTTC	CASSWGQRGSHEQFF
TRBV19	TRBJ1-4	TRBD1	-	TGTGCCAGTAACCCACCAGGGGGTAGGTATGAAAAACTGTTTTTT	CASNPPGGRYEKLFF
TRBV12-2	TRBJ2-1	-	-	TGTGCAAGTCGCGAAACCCTGTACGGTGAGCAGTTCTTC	CASRETLYGEQFF
TRBV27	TRBJ2-2	TRBD1	-	TGTGCCAGCAGTAAGGGGACAGGGTTCACCGGGGAGCTGTTTTTT	CASSKGTGFTGELFF
TRBV28	TRBJ1-1	-	-	TGTGCCAGCAGTTTGGCAACAGGGAGAGGAGCTTTCTTT	CASSLATGRGAFF
TRBV9	TRBJ2-5	-	-	TGTGCCAGCAGCGTGACTGGCGGGAAGGAGACCCAGTACTTC	CASSVTGGKETQYF
TRBV5-1	TRBJ1-1	-	-	TGCGCCAGCAGCTTGGACGGGGGGCAAACTGAAGCTTTCTTT	CASSLDGGQTEAFF
TRBV27	TRBJ2-3	TRBD1	-	TGTGCCAGCAGGGACAGGGTCGATACGCAGTATTTT	CASRDRVDTQYF
TRBV5-4	TRBJ2-7	-	-	TGTGCCAGCAGCTTCCGGGGAAGCTCCTACGAGCAGTACTTC	CASSFRGSSYEQYF
TRBV28	TRBJ2-5	-	-	TGTGCCAGCAAAACTCCGGGGGTTGTAAAAGAGACCCAGTACTTC	CASKTPGVVKETQYF
TRBV7-9	TRBJ2-5	TRBD1	-	TGTGCCAGCAGCTTAGGCATGGGGACAGGGTCACCTCAAGAGACCCAGTACTTC	CASSLGMGTGSPQETQYF
TRBV4-1	TRBJ2-1	TRBD1	-	TGCGCCAGCAGCCAAGATAGGGACAGGGAGCAGTTCTTC	CASSQDRDREQFF
TRBV27	TRBJ1-5	-	-	TGTGCCAGCAGTGCAAGCTCGAGGGGAGGGAGCAATCAGCCCCAGCATTTT	CASSASSRGGSNQPQHF